This TCR beta chain was found in a study of T-cell memory formation after mild COVID-19 (dated by TCRdb to the early 2020s). Study-wide context: TCR sequence clusters from the two donors were found to be largely donor specific. In a couple of donors, T-cell clones that expanded and contracted after mild COVID-19 were followed by sequencing TCRalpha and TCRbeta repertoires longitudinally. Two young, previously healthy adult volunteers made up the cohort, one male and one female.

Notes on this clonotype: Its antigen remains unidentified. No base quality values were provided; no much bigger clone lies one nucleotide off.

Overall study results and their limits: SARS-CoV-2 specificity was not confirmed for the second-wave clones peaking on day 37. Only a couple of mild cases were covered by the study, and larger cohorts that include severe cases with pre-infection samples were considered necessary. Some responding clones were found in pre-infection memory, which suggests that pre-existing cross-reactive memory T cells took part in the SARS-CoV-2 response. Contracting CD4+ clones turned up mainly in the CM and EM memory subsets, whereas EMRA was where CD8+ clones were enriched. Balanced CD4/CD8 phenotypes were observed for clones contracting from day 15 to 85, whereas a bias towards CD4+ was observed for a second wave of clones expanding from day 15 to 37.

The data were produced on an Illumina NovaSeq 6000. TCRalpha and TCRbeta cDNA libraries were built by 5'RACE with constant-segment primers, adding sample barcodes and unique molecular identifiers. Trizol reagent was used to extract RNA from every sample. Library amplification was performed in two PCR steps, and a second sample barcode and Illumina TruSeq adapters were introduced in the second step. Libraries were sequenced on an Illumina NovaSeq with 2 x 150 bp paired-end reads. The authors' analysis ran thus. Demultiplexing of reads and collapsing into UMI-guided consensus sequences were performed with migec v1.2.7. With mixcr v2.1.11, UMI consensuses were aligned to TRA and TRB V and J templates and assembled into clonotypes. A clonotype was counted as expanded or contracted only if both edgeR and NoisET called the change significant, with noise models trained on biological replicates. For edgeR calls, the thresholds were a false discovery rate-adjusted p below 0.01 and a log2 fold-change of 1. PCA with hierarchical clustering of max-normalized trajectories of the 1000 most abundant clonotypes was used as exploratory dynamics analysis. Separately sequenced CD4+ and CD8+ repertoires were used to assign a CD4 or CD8 phenotype to each responding clone. TCRdb passed the public sequencing reads through fastp at Q25 and MiXCR, retaining productive beta sequences. Every distinct CDR3 protein forms one entry, paired with its most common genes and DNA. These V and J calls originate from TCRdb's pipeline instead of the authors' own analysis. The sample table contains hundreds of thousands of distinct CDR3 sequences; only one count was recorded for 20% to 25% of them. About 8.2% of the sample lies in the top ten.

The CDR3 contains 15 residues, cysteine and phenylalanine counted. Only the CDR3 part of the read is kept: 45 bases, read in frame from the first base. The germline V gene (reference sequence) provides CDR1 MNHEY and CDR2 SMNVEV. The germline V end is reduced by 0 bases and the J end by 4 bases; junction bases left unmatched: 4. Ficoll-Paque density gradient centrifugation was the method used to isolate PBMCs. The rearranged chain carries TRBV27 and TRBJ1-2, and 8 junctional nucleotides match TRBD1. The receptor was derived from an adult woman who had mild COVID-19 (a few samples of this study predate the infection). The sample titles of this study are shuffled in the database, so cell type and time point are left out; the donor was told from shared clones. Sequenced input: PBMCs or a T cell subset sorted from them (not recorded which). The DNA sequence is as follows: TGTGCCAGCAGTTTATCTACAGGGGGTGGCTATGGCTACACCTTC. This sequence encodes CASSLSTGGGYGYTF.